The 5 T cell receptor beta chains below come from one sample, sequenced in a study of blood T cell repertoires in COVID-19. Sequenced by immunoSEQ multiplex PCR; TCRdb stores in-frame clones only, minus some. Here the sample spans over 50,000 clones, roughly 84% being singletons. Specimen: peripheral blood. These receptors all stem from a middle-aged man with acute or convalescent COVID-19.

This chain connects TRBV29-1 to TRBJ2-2; D perhaps matches TRBD1 (5 bases). Germline assignment: CDR1 SQVTM and CDR2 ANQGSEA. The germline V and J ends were trimmed by 1 base and 6 bases, with 12 bases remaining between them. The CDR3 is 14 residues long. CDR3 in DNA: TGCAGCGTTGAAGTCGCCAGGGCGGCCGGGGAGCTGTTTTTT. Translation: CSVEVARAAGELFF.

The chain couples TRBV5-4 to TRBJ1-5, with 8 positions matching TRBD1. The CDR3 is 14 amino acids. Losses at the gene ends were 4 bases for V and 4 bases for J; bases not matched to a gene: 4. Looked up from germline, CDR1 is SGHNT and CDR2 is YYREEE (reference sequence). This CDR3 is CASSQDRANQPQHF. CDR3 in DNA: TGTGCCAGCAGCCAGGACAGGGCAAATCAGCCCCAGCATTTT.

The chain is built from TRBV24-1 and TRBJ2-3; the D gene is possibly TRBD1 (5 bases). The CDR3 spans 14 residues. Looked up from germline, CDR1 is KGHDR and CDR2 is SFDVKD. V was cut by 0 bases and J by 7 bases, with 10 bases left in between. CDR3 loop: CATSDLFSDNTQYF. CDR3 sequence (DNA): TGTGCCACCAGTGATTTGTTCTCGGACAATACGCAGTATTTT.

This sequence joins TRBV6-1 and TRBJ1-6, with 7 bases lining up with TRBD1. CDR1 MNHNS and CDR2 SASEGT come from the germline V gene. V gave up 3 bases and J gave up 6 bases; unmatched junction bases: 2. This CDR3 is built from 14 residues. CDR3 region: CASSETGFNSPLHF. The CDR3 nucleotides are TGTGCCAGCAGTGAGACAGGGTTTAATTCACCCCTCCACTTT.

This clone was counted only a few times. J is TRBJ2-7 and V is TRBV7-8; 9 bases match TRBD2. The CDR3 runs to 14 residues. The J segment lost 6 bases and the V segment lost 3 bases, leaving 6 bases of the junction unmatched. Germline CDR1 reads SGHVS; CDR2 reads FQNEAQ. CDR3 DNA: TGTGCCAGCAGCTTTCAGGTAGCGGGGGTCGAGCAGTACTTC. Amino acid sequence: CASSFQVAGVEQYF.